These T cell receptor beta chains were read from a single sample in a study of control samples from healthy donors and cancer patients. This table comes from immunoSEQ multiplex PCR, and its TCRdb copy is limited to in-frame clones, with some not included. The repertoire holds 90,000 or so clones, 85% seen once, with around a fifth in the top ten. Sequencing was done on a sample of blood. The receptors were gathered from a man aged 25-45 years in good health. CDR3s include the opening cysteine and the closing phenylalanine or tryptophan. A D gene is named only where the DNA matches it firmly. Only part of the rows carry a size: once, few, many, or a class if the clone is expanded.

.	.	TRBV5-6	TRBJ2-1	CASSLGNEQFF	TGTGCCAGCAGCTTAGGGAATGAGCAGTTCTTC
.	TRBD2	TRBV5-1	TRBJ2-1	CASSPVRGGQDEQFF	TGCGCCAGCAGCCCGGTCCGGGGGGGCCAGGATGAGCAGTTCTTC
once	TRBD2	TRBV24-1	TRBJ2-3	CATSDFWASGGTDTQYF	TGTGCCACCAGTGATTTTTGGGCTAGCGGGGGCACAGATACGCAGTATTTT
.	.	TRBV7-9	TRBJ2-1	CASSLVRVLYNEQFF	TGTGCCAGCAGCTTAGTTAGGGTGTTGTACAATGAGCAGTTCTTC
once	TRBD2	TRBV10-3	TRBJ2-1	CAGAPRLAGEGEQFF	TGTGCCGGCGCCCCCCGGCTAGCGGGGGAAGGCGAGCAGTTCTTC
.	TRBD1	TRBV5-1	TRBJ1-1	CASELGQGALNTEAFF	TGCGCCTCGGAACTCGGACAGGGTGCCTTGAACACTGAAGCTTTCTTT
.	TRBD1	TRBV3-1/TRBV3-2	TRBJ1-6	CASSHGGQGGSPLHF	TGTGCCAGCAGCCATGGGGGACAGGGGGGTTCACCCCTCCACTTT
.	.	TRBV2	TRBJ2-3	CASNGPFTDTQYF	TGTGCCAGCAATGGTCCGTTCACAGATACGCAGTATTTT
.	.	TRBV6-6	TRBJ1-6	CASSSTGPPSNSPLHF	TGTGCCAGCAGTTCGACAGGCCCGCCTTCAAATTCACCCCTCCACTTT
few	.	TRBV5-5	TRBJ1-3	CASSLVGGPGNTIYF	TGTGCCAGCAGCTTGGTGGGGGGGCCTGGAAACACCATATATTTT
.	.	TRBV18	TRBJ1-4	CASSPGQNRVGEKLFF	TGTGCCAGCTCCCCCGGACAGAACCGGGTTGGGGAAAAACTGTTTTTT
.	TRBD1	TRBV9	TRBJ2-1	CASSAPDRIYEQFF	TGTGCCAGCAGCGCCCCGGACAGGATATATGAGCAGTTCTTC
.	.	TRBV2	TRBJ1-5	CASGLRAGQPQHF	TGTGCCAGCGGGTTGAGAGCTGGGCAGCCCCAGCATTTT
.	.	TRBV13	TRBJ2-1	CASSLRLSTTYNEQFF	TGTGCCAGCAGCTTAAGGCTGTCGACAACCTACAATGAGCAGTTCTTC
.	.	TRBV19	TRBJ2-3	CASSIAQSDTQYF	TGTGCCAGTAGTATAGCACAAAGCGATACGCAGTATTTT
.	TRBD1	TRBV27	TRBJ2-7	CASRRQGTYEQYF	TGTGCCAGCAGACGACAGGGGACCTACGAGCAGTACTTC
.	.	TRBV7-9	TRBJ2-5	CASSFRQVRGRETQYF	TGTGCCAGCAGCTTTCGACAGGTTCGGGGCAGAGAGACCCAGTACTTC
.	TRBD1	TRBV4-1	TRBJ1-4	CASSQGAGGFEKLFF	TGCGCCAGCAGCCAAGGGGCAGGGGGCTTTGAAAAACTGTTTTTT
.	.	TRBV6-2/TRBV6-3	TRBJ1-2	CASTPSAGASLTRGYTF	TGTGCCAGCACCCCCAGTGCAGGGGCCAGTCTCACTCGAGGCTACACCTTC
.	.	TRBV7-2	TRBJ1-2	CASSKGSVNYGYTF	TGTGCCAGCAGTAAGGGGAGTGTTAACTATGGCTACACCTTC
once	.	TRBV2	TRBJ1-1	CASSYTGYTEAFF	TGTGCCAGCAGCTATACGGGGTACACTGAAGCTTTCTTT
.	.	TRBV24-1	TRBJ1-5	CATSDWMGRDRFLQPQHF	TGTGCCACCAGTGATTGGATGGGCCGTGACAGGTTTTTACAGCCCCAGCATTTT
.	.	TRBV9	TRBJ1-1	CASSVGRAHAEAFF	TGTGCCAGCAGCGTAGGAAGGGCCCACGCTGAAGCTTTCTTT
once	.	TRBV7-2	TRBJ1-2	CASSPPRGTYTF	TGTGCCAGCAGCCCCCCCCGGGGGACCTACACCTTC
.	TRBD2	TRBV11-2	TRBJ2-7	CASSLGGGNYEQYF	TGTGCCAGCAGCTTAGGCGGGGGGAACTACGAGCAGTACTTC
few	TRBD1	TRBV18	TRBJ1-3	CASSPQTGENTIYF	TGTGCCAGCTCACCACAGACAGGGGAAAACACCATATATTTT
.	.	TRBV4-2	TRBJ2-7	CASSREGQKGYEQYF	TGTGCCAGCAGCCGGGAGGGACAGAAGGGGTACGAGCAGTACTTC
.	.	TRBV5-1	TRBJ1-1	CASSSNMGMNTEAFF	TGCGCCAGCAGCTCTAACATGGGGATGAACACTGAAGCTTTCTTT
.	TRBD2	TRBV27	TRBJ2-3	CASSRISGGFTDTQYF	TGTGCCAGCAGTCGGATTAGCGGGGGGTTCACAGATACGCAGTATTTT